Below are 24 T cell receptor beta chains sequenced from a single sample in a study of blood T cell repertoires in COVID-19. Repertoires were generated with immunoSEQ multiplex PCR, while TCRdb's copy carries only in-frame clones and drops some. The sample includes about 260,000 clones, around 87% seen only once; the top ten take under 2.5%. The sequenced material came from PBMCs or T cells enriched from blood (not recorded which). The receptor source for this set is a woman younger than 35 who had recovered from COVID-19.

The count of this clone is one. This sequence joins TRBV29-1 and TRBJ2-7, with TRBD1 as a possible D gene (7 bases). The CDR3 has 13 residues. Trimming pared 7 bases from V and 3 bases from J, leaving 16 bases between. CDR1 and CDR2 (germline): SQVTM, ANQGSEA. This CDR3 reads CSAWRDSNYEQYF. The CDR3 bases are TGCAGCGCCTGGCGGGACAGTAACTACGAGCAGTACTTC.

Here the CDR3 reads CASSGRDRGIGYTF. The CDR3, as DNA: TGCGCCAGCAGCGGCAGGGACAGGGGGATTGGCTACACCTTC. The chain employs TRBV5-1 and TRBJ1-2, with TRBD1 matching 11 bases. The CDR3 runs to 14 residues. Trimming cost V 4 bases and J 7 bases; bases outside gene matches: 6. Germline CDR1 is SGHRS and CDR2 is YFSETQ.

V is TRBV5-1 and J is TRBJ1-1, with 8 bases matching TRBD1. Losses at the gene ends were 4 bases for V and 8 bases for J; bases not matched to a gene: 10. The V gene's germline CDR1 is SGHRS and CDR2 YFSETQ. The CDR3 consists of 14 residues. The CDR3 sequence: CASSLRTGSGEAFF. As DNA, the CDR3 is TGCGCCAGCAGCCTTAGGACAGGGTCGGGGGAAGCTTTCTTT.

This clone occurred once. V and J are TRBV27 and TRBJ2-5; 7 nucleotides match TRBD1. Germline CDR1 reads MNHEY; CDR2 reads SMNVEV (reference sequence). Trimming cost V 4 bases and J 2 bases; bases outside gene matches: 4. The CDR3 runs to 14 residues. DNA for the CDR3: TGTGCCAGCAGTTGGTTGGGACAGCAAGAGACCCAGTACTTC. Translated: CASSWLGQQETQYF.

CDR3 region: CASSPLMGATEAFF. The DNA of the CDR3 is TGTGCCAGCAGCCCACTTATGGGGGCTACTGAAGCTTTCTTT. The chain combines TRBV3-1 (or the pseudogene TRBV3-2) with TRBJ1-1, with a tentative D call TRBD1 (6 bases). The CDR3 loop spans 14 amino acids. V was trimmed by 4 bases and J by 5 bases, leaving 14 bases between them. The germline V gene encodes CDR1 LGHDT and CDR2 YNNKEL (reference sequence).

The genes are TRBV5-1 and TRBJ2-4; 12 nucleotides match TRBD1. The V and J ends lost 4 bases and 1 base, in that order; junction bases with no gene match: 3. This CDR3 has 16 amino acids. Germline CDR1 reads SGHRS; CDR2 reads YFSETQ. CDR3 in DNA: TGCGCCAGCAGCACCGGGACAGGGGGCGCCAAAAACATTCAGTACTTC. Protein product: CASSTGTGGAKNIQYF.

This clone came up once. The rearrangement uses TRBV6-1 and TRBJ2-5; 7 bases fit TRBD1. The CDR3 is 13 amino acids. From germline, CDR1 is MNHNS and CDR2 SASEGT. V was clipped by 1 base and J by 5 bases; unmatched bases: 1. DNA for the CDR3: TGTGCCAGCAGTGAAGGGGGACAGGAGACCCAGTACTTC. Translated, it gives CASSEGGQETQYF.

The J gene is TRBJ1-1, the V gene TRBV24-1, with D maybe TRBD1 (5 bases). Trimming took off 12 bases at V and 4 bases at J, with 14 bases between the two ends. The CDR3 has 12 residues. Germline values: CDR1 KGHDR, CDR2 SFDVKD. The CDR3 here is CAVHLGGTEAFF. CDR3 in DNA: TGTGCCGTTCATCTGGGGGGCACTGAAGCTTTCTTT.

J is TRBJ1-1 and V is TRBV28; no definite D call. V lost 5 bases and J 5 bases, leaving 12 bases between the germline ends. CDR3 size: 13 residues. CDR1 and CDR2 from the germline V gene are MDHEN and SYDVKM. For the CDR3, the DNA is TGTGCCAGCAGTGATACCAGGTGGACTGAAGCTTTCTTT. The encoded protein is CASSDTRWTEAFF. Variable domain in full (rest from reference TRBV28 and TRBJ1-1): DVKVTQSSRYLVKRTGEKVFLECVQDMDHENMFWYRQDPGLGLRLIYFSYDVKMKEKGDIPEGYSVSREKKERFSLILESASTNQTSMYLCASSDTRWTEAFFGQGTRLTVV.

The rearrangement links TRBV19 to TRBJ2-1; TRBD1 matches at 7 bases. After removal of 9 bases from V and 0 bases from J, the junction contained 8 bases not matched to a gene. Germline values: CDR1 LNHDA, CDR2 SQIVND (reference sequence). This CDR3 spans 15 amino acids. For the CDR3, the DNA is TGTGCCAGCGCCGGGACAGAAAGCTCCTACAATGAGCAGTTCTTC. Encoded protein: CASAGTESSYNEQFF.

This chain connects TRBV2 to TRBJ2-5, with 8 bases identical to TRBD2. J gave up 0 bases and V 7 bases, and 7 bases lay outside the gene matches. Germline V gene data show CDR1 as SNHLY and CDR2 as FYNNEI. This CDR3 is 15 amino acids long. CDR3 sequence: CASIPSGGHQETQYF. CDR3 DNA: TGTGCCAGCATCCCAAGCGGGGGCCACCAAGAGACCCAGTACTTC.

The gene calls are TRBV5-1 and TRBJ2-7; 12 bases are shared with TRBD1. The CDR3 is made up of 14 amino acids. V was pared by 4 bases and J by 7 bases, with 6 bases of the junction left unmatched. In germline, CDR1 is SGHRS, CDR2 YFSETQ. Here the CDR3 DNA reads TGCGCCAGCAGCGGGACAGGGGGCCATCGGGAGCAGTACTTC. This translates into CASSGTGGHREQYF. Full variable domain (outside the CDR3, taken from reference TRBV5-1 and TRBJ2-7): KAGVTQTPRYLIKTRGQQVTLSCSPISGHRSVSWYQQTPGQGLQFLFEYFSETQRNKGNFPGRFSGRQFSNSRSEMNVSTLELGDSALYLCASSGTGGHREQYFGPGTRLTVT.

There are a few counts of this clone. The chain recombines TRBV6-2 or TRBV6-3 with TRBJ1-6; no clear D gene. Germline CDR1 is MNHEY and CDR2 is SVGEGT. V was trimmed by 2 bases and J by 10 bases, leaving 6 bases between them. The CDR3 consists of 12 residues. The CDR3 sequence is CASSYGRSPLHF. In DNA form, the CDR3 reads TGTGCCAGCAGTTACGGGAGATCACCCCTCCACTTT.

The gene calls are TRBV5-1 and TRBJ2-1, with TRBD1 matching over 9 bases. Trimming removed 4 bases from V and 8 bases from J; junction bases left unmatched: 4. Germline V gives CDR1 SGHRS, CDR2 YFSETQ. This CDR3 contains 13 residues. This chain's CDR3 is CASSRGQGYEQFF. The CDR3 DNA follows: TGCGCCAGCAGCAGGGGACAGGGTTATGAGCAGTTCTTC.

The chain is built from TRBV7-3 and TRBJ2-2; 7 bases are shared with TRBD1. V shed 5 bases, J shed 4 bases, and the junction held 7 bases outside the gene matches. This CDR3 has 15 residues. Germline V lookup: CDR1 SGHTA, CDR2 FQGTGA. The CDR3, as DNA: TGTGCCAGCAGCCAACAGGGGATTGGCACCGGGGAGCTGTTTTTT. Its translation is CASSQQGIGTGELFF. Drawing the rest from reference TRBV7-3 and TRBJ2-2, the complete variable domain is GAGVSQTPSNKVTEKGKYVELRCDPISGHTALYWYRQSLGQGPEFLIYFQGTGAADDSGLPNDRFFAVRPEGSVSTLKIQRTERGDSAVYLCASSQQGIGTGELFFGEGSRLTVL.

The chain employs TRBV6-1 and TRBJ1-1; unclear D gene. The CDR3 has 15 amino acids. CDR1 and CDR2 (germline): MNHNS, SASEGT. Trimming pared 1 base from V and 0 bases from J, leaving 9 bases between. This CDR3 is CASSEDQYMNTEAFF. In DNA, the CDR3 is TGTGCCAGCAGTGAAGACCAATACATGAACACTGAAGCTTTCTTT.

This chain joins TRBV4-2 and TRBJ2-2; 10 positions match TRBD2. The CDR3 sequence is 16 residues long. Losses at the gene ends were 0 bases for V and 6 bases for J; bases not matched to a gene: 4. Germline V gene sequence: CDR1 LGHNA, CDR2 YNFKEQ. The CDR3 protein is CASSQDSGGAPGELFF. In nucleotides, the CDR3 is TGTGCCAGCAGCCAAGACAGCGGGGGGGCCCCCGGGGAGCTGTTTTTT.

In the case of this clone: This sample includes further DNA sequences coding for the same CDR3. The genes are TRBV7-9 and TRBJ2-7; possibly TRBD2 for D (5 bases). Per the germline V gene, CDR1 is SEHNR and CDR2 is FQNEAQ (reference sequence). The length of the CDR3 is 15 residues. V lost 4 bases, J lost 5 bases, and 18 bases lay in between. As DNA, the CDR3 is TGTGCCAGCAGCTCCCGGGAAGCGAATCTCGACGAGCAGTACTTC. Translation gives CASSSREANLDEQYF.

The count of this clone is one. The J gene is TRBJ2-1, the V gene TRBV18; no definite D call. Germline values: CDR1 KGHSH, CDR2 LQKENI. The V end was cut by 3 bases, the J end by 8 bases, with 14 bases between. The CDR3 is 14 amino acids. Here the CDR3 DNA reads TGTGCCAGCTCACCGGGTCCGGTCGCGGATGAGCAGTTCTTC. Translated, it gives CASSPGPVADEQFF.

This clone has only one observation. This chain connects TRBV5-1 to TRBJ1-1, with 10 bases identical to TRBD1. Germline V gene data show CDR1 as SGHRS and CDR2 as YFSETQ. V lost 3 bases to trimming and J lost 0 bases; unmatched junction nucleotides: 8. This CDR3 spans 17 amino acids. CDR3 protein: CASSSRTGGPMNTEAFF. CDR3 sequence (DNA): TGCGCCAGCAGCTCCCGGACAGGGGGACCCATGAACACTGAAGCTTTCTTT.

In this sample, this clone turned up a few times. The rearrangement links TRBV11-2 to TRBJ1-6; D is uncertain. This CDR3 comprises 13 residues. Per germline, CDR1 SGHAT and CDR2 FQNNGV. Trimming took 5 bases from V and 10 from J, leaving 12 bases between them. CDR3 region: CASSLWAQSPLHF. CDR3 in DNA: TGTGCCAGCAGCCTCTGGGCTCAATCACCCCTCCACTTT. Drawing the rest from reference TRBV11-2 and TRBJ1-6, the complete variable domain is EAGVAQSPRYKIIEKRQSVAFWCNPISGHATLYWYQQILGQGPKLLIQFQNNGVVDDSQLPKDRFSAERLKGVDSTLKIQPAKLEDSAVYLCASSLWAQSPLHFGNGTRLTVT.

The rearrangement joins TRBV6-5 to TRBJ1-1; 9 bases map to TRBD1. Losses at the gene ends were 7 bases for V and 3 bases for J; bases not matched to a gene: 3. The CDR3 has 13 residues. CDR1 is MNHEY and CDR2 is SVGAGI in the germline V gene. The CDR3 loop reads CASNRDRDTEAFF. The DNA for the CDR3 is TGTGCCAGCAACCGGGACAGGGACACTGAAGCTTTCTTT.

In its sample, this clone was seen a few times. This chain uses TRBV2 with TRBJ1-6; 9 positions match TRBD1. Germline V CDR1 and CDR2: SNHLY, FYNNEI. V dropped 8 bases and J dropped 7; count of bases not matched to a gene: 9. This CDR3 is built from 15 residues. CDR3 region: CASARTGVSNSPLHF. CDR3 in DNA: TGTGCCAGCGCAAGGACAGGGGTAAGCAATTCACCCCTCCACTTT.

CDR3 protein: CASIPTENYGYTF. CDR3 in DNA: TGTGCCAGCATCCCTACAGAAAACTATGGCTACACCTTC. The chain is built from TRBV7-9 and TRBJ1-2; D is ambiguous. Germline loops: CDR1 SEHNR, CDR2 FQNEAQ (reference sequence). CDR3 length: 13 residues. V was cut by 7 bases and J by 2 bases, with 11 bases left in between.